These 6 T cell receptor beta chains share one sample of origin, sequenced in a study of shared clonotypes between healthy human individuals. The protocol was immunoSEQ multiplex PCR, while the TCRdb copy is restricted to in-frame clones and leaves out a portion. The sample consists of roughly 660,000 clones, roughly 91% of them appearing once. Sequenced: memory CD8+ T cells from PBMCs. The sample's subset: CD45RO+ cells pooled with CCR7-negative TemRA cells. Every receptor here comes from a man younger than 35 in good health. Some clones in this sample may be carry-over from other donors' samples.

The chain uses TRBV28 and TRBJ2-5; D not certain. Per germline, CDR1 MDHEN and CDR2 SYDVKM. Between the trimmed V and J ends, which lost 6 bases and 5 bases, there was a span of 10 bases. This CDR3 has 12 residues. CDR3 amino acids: CASSPMWETQYF. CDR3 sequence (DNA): TGTGCCAGCAGCCCTATGTGGGAGACCCAGTACTTC.

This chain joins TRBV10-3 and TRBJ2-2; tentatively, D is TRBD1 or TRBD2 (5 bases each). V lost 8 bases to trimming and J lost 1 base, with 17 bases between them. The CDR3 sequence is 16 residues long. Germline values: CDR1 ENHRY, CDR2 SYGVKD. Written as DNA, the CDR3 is TGTGCCATCGCAGGGCTGGACTGGGAGAACACCGGGGAGCTGTTTTTT. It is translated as CAIAGLDWENTGELFF.

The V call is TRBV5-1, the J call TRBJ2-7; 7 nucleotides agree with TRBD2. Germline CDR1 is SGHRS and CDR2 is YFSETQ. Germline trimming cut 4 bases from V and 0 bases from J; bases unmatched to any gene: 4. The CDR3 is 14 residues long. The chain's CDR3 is CASSPSGTSYEQYF. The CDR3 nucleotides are TGCGCCAGCAGCCCGAGCGGGACCTCCTACGAGCAGTACTTC.

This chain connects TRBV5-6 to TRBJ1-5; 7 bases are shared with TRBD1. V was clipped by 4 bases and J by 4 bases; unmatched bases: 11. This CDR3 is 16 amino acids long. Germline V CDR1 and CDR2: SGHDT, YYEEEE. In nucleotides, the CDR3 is TGTGCCAGCAGCCTAGACAGGGCCTCCGAAAATCAGCCCCAGCATTTT. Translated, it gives CASSLDRASENQPQHF. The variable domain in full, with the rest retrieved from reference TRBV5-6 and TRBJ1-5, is DAGVTQSPTHLIKTRGQQVTLRCSPKSGHDTVSWYQQALGQGPQFIFQYYEEEERQRGNFPDRFSGHQFPNYSSELNVNALLLGDSALYLCASSLDRASENQPQHFGDGTRLSIL.

The CDR3 DNA reads as TGTGCCAGCAGCTCAAGGGACCAGAGCTCAGATACGCAGTATTTT. It is translated as CASSSRDQSSDTQYF. The gene calls are TRBV9 and TRBJ2-3; D may correspond to TRBD1 or TRBD2 (5 bases each). In germline, CDR1 is SGDLS, CDR2 YYNGEE. The CDR3 totals 15 residues. Trimming shortened V by 4 bases and J by 4 bases, and 16 bases separated the two germline ends.

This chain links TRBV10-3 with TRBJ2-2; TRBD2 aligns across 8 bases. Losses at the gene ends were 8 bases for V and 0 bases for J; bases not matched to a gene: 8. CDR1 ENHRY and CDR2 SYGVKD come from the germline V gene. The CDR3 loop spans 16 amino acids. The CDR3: CAIPKASGSNTGELFF. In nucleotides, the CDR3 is TGTGCCATCCCTAAGGCTAGCGGGTCGAACACCGGGGAGCTGTTTTTT.